This section outlines one T cell receptor beta chain sequence together with its context. The antigen remains undetermined. This record comes from a study of T cell clones after liver transplantation. Background on the study: Apart from three HCV-positive recipients, transplants were for non-autoimmune, non-viral reasons. Until 12-24 months post-transplant, subjects got standard immunosuppression and no induction.

Sequenced by immunoSEQ multiplex PCR; TCRdb stores in-frame clones only, minus some. The sample lists about 51,000 clones, 86% occurring once. The CDR3 loop spans 16 amino acids. Deletions cut 1 base from V and 0 bases from J, with 11 bases between. The germline V gene encodes CDR1 SGHTS and CDR2 YDEGEE. Study-wide results and limits: In two subjects, few donor cells limited the measurable donor-reactive repertoire.

Sequenced here: CD8+ T cells from blood, sampled 12 months after liver transplant. The V and J genes are TRBV5-8 and TRBJ2-1, with D possibly being TRBD2 (5 bases). The TCR comes from a human patient who received a liver transplant. Some of the T cells might come from the graft donor. CDR3 sequence (DNA): TGTGCCAGCAGCTTGCTTGGGGAGAGCTCCTACAATGAGCAGTTCTTC. Translating it yields CASSLLGESSYNEQFF.